This TCR beta chain originates from a study of T cells in Graves' hyperthyroidism and ophthalmopathy. Authors of the study amplified TCR beta CDR3 regions from RNA transcripts. HTBI primers were used for first-round RT-PCR of the TCR CDR3. TCRdb reanalysed the multiplex PCR reads using MiXCR and keeps one entry per CDR3 protein. The sample lists 480,000 or so distinct CDR3 sequences; 40% to 55% were seen once. The study's findings and limits: Ophthalmopathy was told apart from stable hyperthyroidism by a 13 V-J model.

Uncontrolled infections, other autoimmune diseases, pregnancy or lactation led to exclusion of patients. Regarding this clonotype: What it binds is unknown.

Trimming removed 8 bases from V and 2 bases from J, with 16 bases in between. Germline-derived CDR1 and CDR2 are DFQATT and SNEGSKA (reference sequence). The CDR3 sequence is 14 residues long. J is TRBJ1-5 and V is TRBV20-1; D uncertain. This TCR came from an adult woman with Graves' disease, either hyperthyroidism or ophthalmopathy (not recorded which). What was sequenced was peripheral blood or thyroid tissue (not recorded which). CDR3 amino acids: CSLGPEHGNQPQHF. The DNA for the CDR3 is TGCAGTTTAGGCCCCGAGCATGGCAATCAGCCCCAGCATTTT.